The T cell receptor beta chain described here comes from a study of blood T cell repertoires in COVID-19. The overall study: Sources were T cells, B-cell-depleted T cells, or PBMCs; the material itself was cDNA or gDNA.

This CDR3 is built from 17 residues. J gave up 3 bases and V 2 bases, and 8 bases lay outside the gene matches. The germline V gene has CDR1 MDHEN and CDR2 SYDVKM. Data came from immunoSEQ multiplex PCR; TCRdb stores just in-frame clones and leaves some out. Found here are roughly 73,000 clones, around nine tenths of them singletons; the top ten hold around 1.5%. Sequenced: peripheral blood. This clonotype originated in a human donor in a cohort sampled during active COVID-19. V and J are TRBV28 and TRBJ2-2; 8 nucleotides agree with TRBD2. CDR3 DNA: TGTGCCAGCAGTTTAACCAGGGCTAGCGGGTACACCGGGGAGCTGTTTTTT. This sequence encodes CASSLTRASGYTGELFF.